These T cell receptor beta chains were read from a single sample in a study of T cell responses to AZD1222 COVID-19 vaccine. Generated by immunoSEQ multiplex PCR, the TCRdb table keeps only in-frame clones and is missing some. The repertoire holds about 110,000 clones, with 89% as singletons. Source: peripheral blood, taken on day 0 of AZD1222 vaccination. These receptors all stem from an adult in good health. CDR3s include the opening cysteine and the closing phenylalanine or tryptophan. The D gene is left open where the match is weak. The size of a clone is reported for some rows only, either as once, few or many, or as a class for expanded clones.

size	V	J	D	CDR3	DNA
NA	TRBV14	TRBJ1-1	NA	CASSQVGEGGRTEAFF	TGTGCCAGCAGCCAAGTGGGGGAGGGCGGGAGGACTGAAGCTTTCTTT
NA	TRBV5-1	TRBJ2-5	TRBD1	CASRRLGTGGQETQYF	TGCGCCAGCAGACGCCTCGGGACAGGGGGCCAAGAGACCCAGTACTTC
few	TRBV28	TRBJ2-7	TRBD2	CASSQLASYEQYF	TGTGCCAGCAGTCAACTAGCGTCCTACGAGCAGTACTTC
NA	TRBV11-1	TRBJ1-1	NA	CASSSHGRRAFF	TGTGCCAGCAGCTCGCACGGGAGGCGAGCTTTCTTT
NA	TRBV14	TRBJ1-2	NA	CASSQAGSGRYTF	TGTGCCAGCAGCCAAGCGGGTTCGGGGCGCTACACCTTC
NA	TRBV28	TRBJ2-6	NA	CASNGEPAGANVLTF	TGTGCCAGCAACGGGGAGCCGGCAGGGGCCAACGTCCTGACTTTC
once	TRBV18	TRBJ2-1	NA	CASSPLRLEFGNEQFF	TGTGCCAGCTCACCACTCCGACTAGAGTTTGGCAATGAGCAGTTCTTC
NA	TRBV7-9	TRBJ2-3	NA	CASSSQVLTADTQYF	TGTGCCAGCAGCTCCCAGGTCCTGACGGCCGATACGCAGTATTTT
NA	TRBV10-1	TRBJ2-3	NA	CAGGAGPSTDTQYF	TGCGCCGGGGGGGCAGGGCCTAGCACAGATACGCAGTATTTT
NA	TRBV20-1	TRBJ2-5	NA	CSASRGSETQYF	TGCAGTGCTAGTAGGGGGTCCGAGACCCAGTACTTC
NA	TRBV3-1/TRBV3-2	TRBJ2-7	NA	CASSFNYEQYF	TGTGCCAGCTCGTTCAACTACGAGCAGTACTTC
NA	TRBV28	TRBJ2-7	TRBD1	CASSPPGTGGYEQYF	TGTGCCAGCAGCCCTCCGGGGACAGGGGGCTACGAGCAGTACTTC
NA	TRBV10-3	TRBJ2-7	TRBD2	CAISSLAGAYEQYF	TGTGCCATCAGTTCCTTAGCGGGGGCCTACGAGCAGTACTTC
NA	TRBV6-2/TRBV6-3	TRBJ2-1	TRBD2	CASSSGRADNEQFF	TGTGCCAGCAGTAGCGGGAGGGCCGACAATGAGCAGTTCTTC
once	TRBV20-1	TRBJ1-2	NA	CSGTEGNGYTF	TGCAGTGGGACGGAAGGGAATGGCTACACCTTC
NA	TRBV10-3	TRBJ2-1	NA	CAISDSRDFSNEQFF	TGTGCCATCAGTGACTCCCGGGACTTCTCCAATGAGCAGTTCTTC
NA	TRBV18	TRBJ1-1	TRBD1	CASSRTTGDTEAFF	TGTGCCAGCTCCCGCACCACAGGGGACACTGAAGCTTTCTTT
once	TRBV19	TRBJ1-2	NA	CASSIQVSNYGYTF	TGTGCCAGTAGTATACAGGTTAGCAACTATGGCTACACCTTC
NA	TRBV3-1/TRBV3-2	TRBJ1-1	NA	CASSLGSHERSEAFF	TGTGCCAGCAGCCTGGGATCTCACGAACGGAGTGAAGCTTTCTTT
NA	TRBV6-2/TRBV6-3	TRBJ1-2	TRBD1	CASSSSRTGGAVYGYTF	TGTGCCAGCAGTTCTTCCCGGACAGGGGGCGCCGTCTATGGCTACACCTTC
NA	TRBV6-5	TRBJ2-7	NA	CASSLSGGGSYEQYF	TGTGCCAGCAGTCTCTCGGGGGGCGGTTCGTACGAGCAGTACTTC
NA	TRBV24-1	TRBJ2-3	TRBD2	CATSENLAGGWDTQYF	TGTGCCACCAGTGAAAATCTAGCGGGAGGGTGGGATACGCAGTATTTT
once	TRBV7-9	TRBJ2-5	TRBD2	CASSLKRDPGRETQYF	TGTGCCAGCAGCTTAAAGCGGGATCCGGGGCGAGAGACCCAGTACTTC
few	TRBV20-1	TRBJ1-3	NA	CSARTGNTIYF	TGCAGTGCTAGGACGGGAAACACCATATATTTT
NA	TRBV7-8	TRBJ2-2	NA	CASSLAPAGWNTGELFF	TGTGCCAGCAGCTTAGCCCCGGCAGGATGGAACACCGGGGAGCTGTTTTTT
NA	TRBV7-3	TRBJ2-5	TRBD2	CASSPSVSGSGETQYF	TGTGCCAGCAGCCCCTCCGTTAGCGGGAGCGGGGAGACCCAGTACTTC
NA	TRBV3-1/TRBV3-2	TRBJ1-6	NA	CASSQAGYPNSPLHF	TGTGCCAGCAGCCAAGCTGGGTATCCGAATTCACCCCTCCACTTT
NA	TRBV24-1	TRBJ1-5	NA	CATSGGQSSNQPQHF	TGTGCCACCAGTGGCGGACAGAGTAGCAATCAGCCCCAGCATTTT
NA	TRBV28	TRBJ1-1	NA	CASSFRSWGGNTEAFF	TGTGCCAGCAGTTTCAGGTCCTGGGGAGGGAACACTGAAGCTTTCTTT
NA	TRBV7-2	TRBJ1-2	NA	CASSLGKPNYGYTF	TGTGCCAGCAGCTTAGGGAAACCTAACTATGGCTACACCTTC
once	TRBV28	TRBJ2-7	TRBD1	CASTSGQASYEQYF	TGTGCCAGCACCAGCGGACAGGCCTCCTACGAGCAGTACTTC
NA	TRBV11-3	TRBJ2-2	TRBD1	CASRRDSGGGELFF	TGTGCCAGCAGGCGAGATTCAGGGGGCGGGGAGCTGTTTTTT
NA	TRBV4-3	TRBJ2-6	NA	CASSQALGASGANVLTF	TGCGCCAGCAGCCAGGCCTTGGGCGCTTCTGGGGCCAACGTCCTGACTTTC
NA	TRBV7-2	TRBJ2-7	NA	CASSLLGPTYEQYF	TGTGCCAGCAGCTTGCTGGGGCCAACCTACGAGCAGTACTTC
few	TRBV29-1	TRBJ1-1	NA	CSVGKNRDTEAFF	TGCAGCGTTGGTAAGAACAGGGACACTGAAGCTTTCTTT
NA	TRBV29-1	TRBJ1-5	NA	CSVGGQNQPQHF	TGCAGCGTTGGTGGACAGAATCAGCCCCAGCATTTT
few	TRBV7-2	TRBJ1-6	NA	CASSLPGQTSSYNSPLHF	TGTGCCAGCAGCTTACCCGGACAGACGAGCTCCTATAATTCACCCCTCCACTTT
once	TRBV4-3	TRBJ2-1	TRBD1	CASSPRPGQSYNEQFF	TGCGCCAGCAGCCCCCGGCCGGGACAGTCCTACAATGAGCAGTTCTTC